The clone carrying this T cell receptor beta chain has just a few counts. The data stem from a study of graft-versus-host responses after intestinal transplantation. V lost 0 bases, J lost 0 bases, and 10 bases lay in between. This CDR3 spans 16 amino acids. CDR1 and CDR2 from the germline V gene are SGHNT and YYREEE (reference sequence). Data came from immunoSEQ multiplex PCR; TCRdb stores just in-frame clones and leaves some out. The sample holds 6,700 or so clones, 22% seen once. The rearrangement links TRBV5-4 to TRBJ2-4; the D gene is possibly TRBD2 (6 bases). The receptor was derived from a human patient who was an organ donor for intestinal transplantation. This material consisted of alloreactive CD4+ T cells from a mixed lymphocyte reaction culture, taken before transplantation. Subset indicated: CFSE-low proliferating T cells sorted from roughly 6-day pre-transplant mixed lymphocyte reaction (GvH or HvG direction). CDR3 DNA: TGTGCCAGCAGCTTGGAGGGGACTCTAGCCAAAAACATTCAGTACTTC. Protein product: CASSLEGTLAKNIQYF.